This TCR beta chain derives from a study of ipilimumab plus nivolumab after autologous stem cell transplantation. The germline gives CDR1 LGHNA, CDR2 YSLEER. The length of the CDR3 is 14 residues. Trimming took 1 base from V and 6 from J, leaving 9 bases between them. Data came from immunoSEQ multiplex PCR; TCRdb stores just in-frame clones and leaves some out. The sample lists 15,000 to 20,000 clones, approximately 75% occurring once. This chain joins TRBV4-3 and TRBJ2-2; possible D gene TRBD1, 5 bases. The sample consisted of PBMCs, taken in a trial of ipilimumab plus nivolumab as post-transplant consolidation. This clonotype was sampled from a male donor with diffuse large B-cell lymphoma. CDR3 sequence (DNA): TGCGCCAGCAGCCAAGCAAGGGGCTCCGGGGAGCTGTTTTTT. This encodes CASSQARGSGELFF.